These 15 T cell receptor beta chains came from one sample sequenced in a study of CD4+ T cells in melanoma. TCRdb's table, derived via immunoSEQ multiplex PCR, lists solely in-frame clones and lacks some. The repertoire holds 120,000 to 150,000 clones, with around 90% as singletons. The receptor set was obtained from a human donor with melanoma.

This clone is a singleton in its sample. The V gene is TRBV7-9, the J gene TRBJ1-4; no clear D. V lost 11 bases, J lost 8 bases, and 15 bases lay in between. Looked up from germline, CDR1 is SEHNR and CDR2 is FQNEAQ (reference sequence). This CDR3 comprises 12 residues. The chain's CDR3 is CASRQSFEKLFF. CDR3 nucleotides: TGTGCCTCCCGGCAGTCCTTCGAAAAACTGTTTTTT.

The gene calls are TRBV5-6 and TRBJ2-7, with TRBD1 as a possible D gene (5 bases). This CDR3 contains 14 residues. The germline V and J ends were trimmed by 1 base and 2 bases, with 10 bases remaining between them. Per germline, CDR1 SGHDT and CDR2 YYEEEE. The CDR3 reads CASSLQGSAYEQYF. Here the CDR3 DNA reads TGTGCCAGCAGCTTGCAGGGATCAGCCTACGAGCAGTACTTC. Full variable domain (remainder filled in from reference TRBV5-6 and TRBJ2-7): DAGVTQSPTHLIKTRGQQVTLRCSPKSGHDTVSWYQQALGQGPQFIFQYYEEEERQRGNFPDRFSGHQFPNYSSELNVNALLLGDSALYLCASSLQGSAYEQYFGPGTRLTVT.

The chain has TRBV19 and TRBJ1-5; 9 bases are a match to TRBD1. V lost 5 bases and J lost 2; bases outside the gene matches: 10. The length of the CDR3 is 17 residues. Germline CDR1 reads LNHDA; CDR2 reads SQIVND (reference sequence). In nucleotides, the CDR3 is TGTGCCAGTAGTTTCGACAGGGGGATTGTTGGCAATCAGCCCCAGCATTTT. Its translation: CASSFDRGIVGNQPQHF.

The chain combines TRBV27 with TRBJ2-4, with TRBD2 matching over 11 bases. V lost 6 bases, J lost 5 bases, and 15 bases stayed unmatched. CDR3 length: 18 amino acids. Germline values: CDR1 MNHEY, CDR2 SMNVEV (reference sequence). The CDR3 DNA sequence: TGTGCCAGCAGGCCAGGGGCTAGCGGGGGGATTAGCCAAAACATTCAGTACTTC. It encodes CASRPGASGGISQNIQYF.

The chain combines TRBV19 with TRBJ2-2, with TRBD1 identical over 8 bases. Germline CDR1 LNHDA, CDR2 SQIVND (reference sequence). The ends lost 9 bases at V and 7 bases at J; junction bases unmatched: 13. The CDR3 contains 15 residues. CDR3: CASLRGLDVVGELFF. CDR3 nucleotides: TGTGCCAGCCTCAGGGGGCTAGATGTGGTCGGGGAGCTGTTTTTT.

The chain joins TRBV27 to TRBJ2-7, with TRBD1 matching 11 bases. The CDR3 sequence is 16 residues long. V dropped 6 bases and J dropped 1; count of bases not matched to a gene: 8. CDR1 and CDR2 from the germline V gene are MNHEY and SMNVEV (reference sequence). In DNA form, the CDR3 reads TGTGCCAGCAGGAGAAAGGGACAGGGGGTTTCCTACGAGCAGTACTTC. It yields the protein CASRRKGQGVSYEQYF.

The J gene is TRBJ1-6, the V gene TRBV5-4, with D unclear. CDR3 size: 14 residues. CDR1 is SGHNT, CDR2 YYREEE, per germline (reference sequence). The V end was cut by 2 bases, the J end by 6 bases, with 9 bases between. This CDR3 reads CASSFQYINSPLHF. The CDR3 bases are TGTGCCAGCAGCTTTCAGTATATTAATTCACCCCTCCACTTT.

This clone was recorded a few times. V is TRBV4-2 and J is TRBJ2-3; the match to TRBD2 covers 8 bases. The junction had 10 bases not matched to a gene; V was cut back by 4 bases and J by 10 bases. The CDR3 is made up of 14 amino acids. Germline V gives CDR1 LGHNA, CDR2 YNFKEQ. The CDR3 region is CASSRNGGALPQYF. In nucleotides, the CDR3 is TGTGCCAGCAGCCGTAACGGGGGGGCCCTCCCGCAGTATTTT.

This chain connects TRBV6-4 to TRBJ1-2; TRBD1 is a possible D gene (5 bases). CDR3 length equals 14 residues. Germline CDR1 and CDR2: MRHNA and SNTAGT. Trimming shortened V by 1 base and J by 4 bases, and 10 bases separated the two germline ends. CDR3 loop: CASSDYAGGYGYTF. DNA of the CDR3: TGTGCCAGCAGTGACTATGCGGGGGGCTATGGCTACACCTTC.

This rearrangement joins TRBV6-5 to TRBJ2-5; perhaps D is TRBD1 or TRBD2 (5 bases each). V was cut by 6 bases and J by 2 bases, with 16 bases left in between. There are 15 residues in the CDR3. Germline V gene data show CDR1 as MNHEY and CDR2 as SVGAGI. CDR3 sequence: CASSNTGRDQETQYF. CDR3 nucleotides: TGTGCCAGCAGCAATACGGGACGGGATCAAGAGACCCAGTACTTC.

The chain employs TRBV7-2 and TRBJ1-6; the match to TRBD1 covers 9 bases. Per the germline V gene, CDR1 is SGHTA and CDR2 is FQGNSA. Losses at the gene ends were 5 bases for V and 7 bases for J; bases not matched to a gene: 9. CDR3 size: 16 residues. For the CDR3, the DNA is TGTGCCAGCAGCCCAGCCGGGACAGGGAGGAATTCACCCCTCCACTTT. Translated: CASSPAGTGRNSPLHF.

The chain employs TRBV4-1 and TRBJ2-7; D could derive from TRBD1 or TRBD2 (5 bases each). Germline CDR1 is MGHRA and CDR2 is YSYEKL. V lost 1 base to trimming and J lost 2 bases, with 12 bases between them. CDR3 length: 15 residues. The CDR3 coding sequence is TGCGCCAGCAGCCAAGGGTGGGACCGAGCCTACGAGCAGTACTTC. Amino acids: CASSQGWDRAYEQYF.

This clone was recorded only once. CDR3 coding DNA: TGTGCCAGCAGTAGGTTAGGGGCTGGAAACACCATATATTTT. This translates into CASSRLGAGNTIYF. This chain connects TRBV27 to TRBJ1-3; D may be TRBD1 (5 bases). This CDR3 is built from 14 residues. The germline V gene has CDR1 MNHEY and CDR2 SMNVEV (reference sequence). The V gene lost 5 bases and the J gene lost 2 bases, with 10 bases spanning the gap.

The V call is TRBV7-6, the J call TRBJ2-5; possibly TRBD1 or TRBD2 for D (5 bases each). The CDR3 runs to 15 residues. With 3 bases removed from V and 5 bases from J, the gap between germline ends came to 16 bases. Germline values: CDR1 SGHVS, CDR2 FNYEAQ. CDR3 in DNA: TGTGCCAGCAGCTTGGGGGTCGGGTCATGGGAGACCCAGTACTTC. It is translated as CASSLGVGSWETQYF.

V and J are TRBV5-4 and TRBJ1-1; TRBD1 agrees at 11 bases. The CDR3 spans 14 residues. V was clipped by 4 bases and J by 3 bases; unmatched bases: 2. Germline V CDR1 and CDR2: SGHNT, YYREEE (reference sequence). CDR3 in amino acids: CASSRGQGDTEAFF. CDR3 bases: TGTGCCAGCAGCCGGGGACAGGGGGACACTGAAGCTTTCTTT. The variable domain in full, with the rest retrieved from reference TRBV5-4 and TRBJ1-1, is ETGVTQSPTHLIKTRGQQVTLRCSSQSGHNTVSWYQQALGQGPQFIFQYYREEENGRGNFPPRFSGLQFPNYSSELNVNALELDDSALYLCASSRGQGDTEAFFGQGTRLTVV.